Below are 21 T cell receptor beta chains sequenced from a single sample in a study of T cells in narcolepsy. Generated by immunoSEQ multiplex PCR, the TCRdb table keeps only in-frame clones and is missing some. The data show tens of thousands of clones, 90% seen once. Sequencing input: CD45RA- memory CD4+ T cells from PBMCs. Receptors originate from a human donor with narcolepsy.

The chain links TRBV11-2 to TRBJ2-2, with 10 bases aligning to TRBD2. The CDR3 sequence is 14 residues long. The V gene end was trimmed by 6 bases and the J gene end by 5 bases; junction bases not matched to a gene: 3. The germline V gene encodes CDR1 SGHAT and CDR2 FQNNGV. In nucleotides, the CDR3 is TGTGCCAGCAGACCGACTAGCGGGACCGGGGAGCTGTTTTTT. Amino acids: CASRPTSGTGELFF. The complete variable domain, with remaining parts taken from reference TRBV11-2 and TRBJ2-2, reads EAGVAQSPRYKIIEKRQSVAFWCNPISGHATLYWYQQILGQGPKLLIQFQNNGVVDDSQLPKDRFSAERLKGVDSTLKIQPAKLEDSAVYLCASRPTSGTGELFFGEGSRLTVL.

The rearrangement uses TRBV2 and TRBJ2-1; 10 nucleotides align to TRBD2. Losses at the gene ends were 5 bases for V and 9 bases for J; bases not matched to a gene: 10. Germline V gene sequence: CDR1 SNHLY, CDR2 FYNNEI. The CDR3 consists of 15 residues. This CDR3 is CASSSRLAGVGEQFF. As DNA, the CDR3 is TGTGCCAGCAGTTCCCGGCTAGCGGGAGTAGGTGAGCAGTTCTTC.

V usage is TRBV7-2 and J usage is TRBJ2-7; TRBD2 aligns across 11 bases. The CDR3 consists of 15 residues. Germline V gives CDR1 SGHTA, CDR2 FQGNSA. V shed 0 bases, J shed 7 bases, and the junction held 5 bases outside the gene matches. The CDR3 region has the DNA TGTGCCAGCAGCTTAGCGGGGACTAGCGGTTATGAGCAGTACTTC. Translated: CASSLAGTSGYEQYF.

The V gene is TRBV14, the J gene TRBJ2-7; D is possibly TRBD2 (5 bases). The CDR3 is made up of 15 amino acids. V was shortened by 1 base and J by 7 bases, with 17 bases between the two germline ends. Germline V gene sequence: CDR1 SGHDN, CDR2 FVKESK. CDR3 residues: CASSQGIGRSREQYF. CDR3 DNA sequence: TGTGCCAGCAGCCAAGGCATAGGGAGATCGAGGGAGCAGTACTTC.

This clone was seen a handful of times. The chain joins TRBV21-1 to TRBJ1-2. TRBV21-1 is described as a pseudogene. This CDR3 contains 16 residues. This CDR3 is CASSKSYRESSYGYTF. The CDR3 region has the DNA TGTGCCAGCAGCAAATCTTACCGGGAGTCTTCCTATGGCTACACCTTC.

The V and J genes are TRBV18 and TRBJ2-7; D perhaps matches TRBD1 (6 bases). The V gene's germline CDR1 is KGHSH and CDR2 LQKENI. Trimming cost V 3 bases and J 6 bases, with 9 bases left between them. CDR3 length: 12 amino acids. The CDR3 coding sequence is TGTGCCAGCTCACCGACAGGTGCCGAGCAGTACTTC. Translation gives CASSPTGAEQYF. The full variable domain, its missing parts supplied by reference TRBV18 and TRBJ2-7, is NAGVMQNPRHLVRRRGQEARLRCSPMKGHSHVYWYRQLPEEGLKFMVYLQKENIIDESGMPKERFSAEFPKEGPSILRIQQVVRGDSAAYFCASSPTGAEQYFGPGTRLTVT.

The rearrangement uses TRBV6-6 and TRBJ1-1, with TRBD1 identical over 10 bases. Germline V gene sequence: CDR1 MNHNY, CDR2 SVGAGI (reference sequence). This CDR3 is built from 14 residues. Trimming cost V 6 bases and J 3 bases; bases outside gene matches: 4. In nucleotides, the CDR3 is TGTGCCAGCAGGGGACAGGGGAGGTACACTGAAGCTTTCTTT. It is translated as CASRGQGRYTEAFF.

This chain uses TRBV20-1 with TRBJ1-1; D perhaps matches TRBD1 (5 bases). CDR1 and CDR2 (germline): DFQATT, SNEGSKA (reference sequence). The CDR3 consists of 11 residues. Deletions cut 4 bases from V and 6 bases from J, with 9 bases between. CDR3 region: CSAKDTPEAFF. CDR3 bases: TGCAGTGCTAAGGACACCCCTGAAGCTTTCTTT.

V and J are TRBV7-2 and TRBJ2-2; 10 bases agree with TRBD1. This CDR3 spans 16 amino acids. Germline trimming cut 5 bases from V and 4 bases from J; bases unmatched to any gene: 7. Germline V gives CDR1 SGHTA, CDR2 FQGNSA. CDR3 sequence (DNA): TGTGCCAGCAGCCGACGACAGGGGGCGACCACCGGGGAGCTGTTTTTT. The encoded protein is CASSRRQGATTGELFF.

The rearrangement uses TRBV6-1 and TRBJ1-1, with D tentatively TRBD1 (6 bases). This CDR3 is 15 amino acids long. Germline V gives CDR1 MNHNS, CDR2 SASEGT. V shed 6 bases and J shed 0 bases, with 14 bases lying between them. CDR3 sequence reads: CASRGTPPMNTEAFF. CDR3 coding DNA: TGTGCCAGCAGGGGGACACCTCCCATGAACACTGAAGCTTTCTTT.

This sequence joins TRBV7-9 and TRBJ1-1; 8 positions agree with TRBD1. Per the germline V gene, CDR1 is SEHNR and CDR2 is FQNEAQ (reference sequence). The length of the CDR3 is 15 residues. V lost 5 bases to trimming and J lost 8 bases; unmatched junction nucleotides: 13. The CDR3 DNA sequence: TGTGCCAGCAGCCAGGGTTGGCAGGGGGCGGCCGAAGCTTTCTTT. Residues: CASSQGWQGAAEAFF.

V gene TRBV7-6 combines with J gene TRBJ2-1; the match to TRBD1 covers 7 bases. Losses at the gene ends were 3 bases for V and 0 bases for J; bases not matched to a gene: 17. Germline CDR1 SGHVS, CDR2 FNYEAQ. CDR3 length equals 20 residues. CDR3 in DNA: TGTGCCAGCAGCTTGGACGTCGGGACAGCCACCCCTAGCTCCTACAATGAGCAGTTCTTC. Its protein is CASSLDVGTATPSSYNEQFF.

V and J are TRBV9 and TRBJ1-1; TRBD1 is a possible D gene (6 bases). Germline V gene data show CDR1 as SGDLS and CDR2 as YYNGEE. The CDR3 covers 16 residues. Deletions cut 4 bases from V and 3 bases from J, with 19 bases between. In DNA, the CDR3 is TGTGCCAGCAGCCCGACGGACAGTCTGAGGTACACTGAAGCTTTCTTT. Amino acids: CASSPTDSLRYTEAFF. Drawing the rest from reference TRBV9 and TRBJ1-1, the complete variable domain is DSGVTQTPKHLITATGQRVTLRCSPRSGDLSVYWYQQSLDQGLQFLIQYYNGEERAKGNILERFSAQQFPDLHSELNLSSLELGDSALYFCASSPTDSLRYTEAFFGQGTRLTVV.

The DNA of the CDR3 is TGTGCCAGTAGTACCGGAAGACGCTCTGGGGCCAACGTCCTGACTTTC. Its translation: CASSTGRRSGANVLTF. This rearrangement joins TRBV19 to TRBJ2-6; D call uncertain. Per the germline V gene, CDR1 is LNHDA and CDR2 is SQIVND (reference sequence). Between the trimmed V and J ends, which lost 4 bases and 0 bases, there was a span of 10 bases. This CDR3 comprises 16 residues.

The chain couples TRBV27 to TRBJ2-7, with TRBD2 as a possible D gene (5 bases). V gave up 0 bases and J gave up 4 bases, with 7 bases separating them. Germline assignment: CDR1 MNHEY and CDR2 SMNVEV (reference sequence). The CDR3 is 13 amino acids. The CDR3: CASSLSRVYEQYF. The CDR3 region has the DNA TGTGCCAGCAGTTTATCGAGGGTGTACGAGCAGTACTTC.

V usage is TRBV6-1 and J usage is TRBJ2-7; D not certain. Trimming removed 7 bases at V and 2 bases at J, with 12 bases between. Germline values: CDR1 MNHNS, CDR2 SASEGT. This CDR3 comprises 13 residues. Here the CDR3 DNA reads TGTGCCAGCACTAGTGGGCAGGCCTACGAGCAGTACTTC. Translating gives CASTSGQAYEQYF.

The CDR3 nucleotides read TGTGCCAGCAGTTACGACAGCCCCCCCTATGGCTACACCTTC. Its translation: CASSYDSPPYGYTF. The chain is built from TRBV6-6 and TRBJ1-2; a weak D match, TRBD1 (5 bases). CDR3 size: 14 residues. V lost 2 bases, J lost 4 bases, and 11 bases lay in between. Germline CDR1 and CDR2: MNHNY and SVGAGI (reference sequence).

V and J are TRBV7-7 and TRBJ2-3, with TRBD2 as a possible D gene (5 bases). V gave up 5 bases and J gave up 8 bases, with 14 bases separating them. In germline, CDR1 is SSHAT, CDR2 FNYEAQ (reference sequence). CDR3 length equals 13 residues. The CDR3 spells CASSPDFFGTQYF. The CDR3 DNA reads as TGTGCCAGCAGCCCGGACTTCTTCGGTACGCAGTATTTT. The variable domain in full, with the rest retrieved from reference TRBV7-7 and TRBJ2-3, is GAGVSQSPRYKVTKRGQDVTLRCDPISSHATLYWYQQALGQGPEFLTYFNYEAQPDKSGLPSDRFSAERPEGSISTLTIQRTEQRDSAMYRCASSPDFFGTQYFGPGTRLTVL.

The chain employs TRBV5-6 and TRBJ2-6; TRBD1 is a possible D gene (5 bases). Germline V gene lookup returns CDR1 SGHDT and CDR2 YYEEEE. Between the trimmed V and J ends, which lost 2 bases and 2 bases, there was a span of 17 bases. CDR3 size: 18 residues. The CDR3 loop reads CASSFPQGGLAGANVLTF. CDR3 nucleotides: TGTGCCAGCAGCTTTCCTCAGGGTGGTTTGGCTGGGGCCAACGTCCTGACTTTC.

This clone showed up just once. The CDR3 spells CASSPLGASGANVLTF. DNA for the CDR3: TGCGCCAGCAGCCCCCTGGGGGCCTCTGGGGCCAACGTCCTGACTTTC. The rearrangement joins TRBV5-1 to TRBJ2-6; D may be TRBD1 (6 bases). Germline CDR1 is SGHRS and CDR2 is YFSETQ. This CDR3 region has 16 residues. The V end lost 4 bases, the J end lost 0 bases, and 11 bases lay between the germline ends.

The chain combines TRBV19 with TRBJ2-1, with 11 positions matching TRBD2. The V and J ends lost 5 bases and 7 bases, in that order; junction bases with no gene match: 13. The CDR3 has 17 residues. In germline, CDR1 is LNHDA, CDR2 SQIVND (reference sequence). The CDR3 bases are TGTGCCAGTAGTCGAACTAGCGGGGGTGTGGGAGGGAATGAGCAGTTCTTC. Protein product: CASSRTSGGVGGNEQFF.